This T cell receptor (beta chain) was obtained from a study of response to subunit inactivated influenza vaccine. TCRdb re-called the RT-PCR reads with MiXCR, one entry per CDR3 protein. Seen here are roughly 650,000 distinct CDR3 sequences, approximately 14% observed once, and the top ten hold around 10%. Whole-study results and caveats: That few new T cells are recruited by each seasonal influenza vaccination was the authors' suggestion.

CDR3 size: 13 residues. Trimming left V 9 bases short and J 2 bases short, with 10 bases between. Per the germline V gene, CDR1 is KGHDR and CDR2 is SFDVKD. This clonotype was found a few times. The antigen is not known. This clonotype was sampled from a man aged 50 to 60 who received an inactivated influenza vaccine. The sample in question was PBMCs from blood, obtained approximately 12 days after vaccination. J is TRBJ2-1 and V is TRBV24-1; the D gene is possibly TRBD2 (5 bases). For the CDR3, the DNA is TGTGCCACCGCCGGGAAAACCTACAATGAGCAGTTCTTC. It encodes CATAGKTYNEQFF.